A selection of T cell receptor beta chains follows, all from one sample in a study of blood T cell repertoires in COVID-19. Measured with immunoSEQ multiplex PCR; TCRdb has only the in-frame clones, and not every one. The repertoire holds 50,000 to 55,000 clones, with just under 85% as singletons. Sequenced: peripheral blood. The origin of the receptors is a human donor in a cohort sampled during active COVID-19. Each CDR3 is given with its conserved first and last residue. D genes are given only for firm matches. Where a row states a size, it is once, few, many or the class of an expanded clone; other rows omit it.

>TRBV2|TRBJ2-1|TRBD2|.
TGTGCCAGCAGTGAAGTAGCGGGAGGGCCGCAGGAGCAGTTCTTC
CASSEVAGGPQEQFF
>TRBV5-1|TRBJ2-6|.|once
TGCGCCAGCAGCTTGGTGGGCCCTGGGGCCAACGTCCTGACTTTC
CASSLVGPGANVLTF
>TRBV4-3|TRBJ1-1|.|.
TGCGCCAGCAGCCAAGAGCAGGGGATGAACACTGAAGCTTTCTTT
CASSQEQGMNTEAFF
>TRBV5-1|TRBJ2-7|.|.
TGCGCCAGCAGGAGACAGGAACCTTACGAGCAGTACTTC
CASRRQEPYEQYF
>TRBV21-1|TRBJ2-2|.|once
TGTGCCAGCAGCGCTCCCGGGACTAGCGGGGGGGCCACCGGGGAGCTGTTTTTT
CASSAPGTSGGATGELFF
>TRBV6-5|TRBJ1-5|TRBD1|.
TGTGCCAGCAGTTTTGGACAGGGGGGGGGTCAGCCCCAGCATTTT
CASSFGQGGGQPQHF
>TRBV7-2|TRBJ1-6|TRBD1|.
TGTGCCAGCAGCCGGGACAGGGGAGGGTATTCACCCCTCCACTTT
CASSRDRGGYSPLHF
>TRBV15|TRBJ2-1|TRBD1|.
TGTGCCACCAGCAGGGACAGGGGGCTGGGTGAGCAGTTCTTC
CATSRDRGLGEQFF
>TRBV2|TRBJ2-1|TRBD2|.
TGTGCCAGCAGTGAACCACTAGCGGGGGGACCCAATGAGCAGTTCTTC
CASSEPLAGGPNEQFF
>TRBV29-1|TRBJ2-7|TRBD1|.
TGCAGCGTTGAAATCAGGGGGCCCGCCAACGAGCAGTACTTC
CSVEIRGPANEQYF
>TRBV5-4|TRBJ2-7|.|.
TGTGCCAGCAGCTTGGAGCGGGCCCCTGGGGGAGAGTACTTC
CASSLERAPGGEYF
>TRBV5-1|TRBJ2-5|.|.
TGCGCCAGCAGCTTGAATGCGGGGTACCAAGAGACCCAGTACTTC
CASSLNAGYQETQYF
>TRBV6-6|TRBJ1-1|.|.
TGTGCCAGCAGTTACCGACAAAACACTGAAGCTTTCTTT
CASSYRQNTEAFF
>TRBV5-1|TRBJ1-5|.|few
TGCGCCAGCAGCCATGGGACTGGAAGCAATCAGCCCCAGCATTTT
CASSHGTGSNQPQHF
>TRBV7-6|TRBJ2-3|.|.
TGTGCCAGCAGCTTAGCAGGGGCGCCCCCGACAGATACGCAGTATTTT
CASSLAGAPPTDTQYF
>TRBV5-4|TRBJ1-3|.|.
TGTGCCACTCATCCCGGACTTTCTGGGAGAAGAAACACCATATATTTT
CATHPGLSGRRNTIYF
>TRBV6-6|TRBJ2-7|TRBD2|.
TGTGCCACATCTAGCGGGGGGGCACCCGAGCAGTACTTC
CATSSGGAPEQYF
>TRBV6-6|TRBJ2-7|.|.
TGTGCCAGCGTACCGTCGACAGGGACTAGGTACGAGCAGTACTTC
CASVPSTGTRYEQYF
>TRBV7-3|TRBJ2-1|.|.
TGTGCCAGCAGCCAACAGGGCGGAGGCTACAATGAGCAGTTCTTC
CASSQQGGGYNEQFF
>TRBV18|TRBJ2-7|.|.
TGTGCCAGCTCACAACGGGACTTGGCCTCCTACGAGCAGTACTTC
CASSQRDLASYEQYF
>TRBV6-5|TRBJ2-3|.|.
TGTGCCAGCAGTTCACAGGCTGTCACAGATACGCAGTATTTT
CASSSQAVTDTQYF
>TRBV10-2|TRBJ2-7|TRBD2|.
TGCGCCAGCAGTCTAGCGGGAGAACGTTCCGAGCAGTACTTC
CASSLAGERSEQYF
>TRBV2|TRBJ2-2|TRBD1|.
TGTGCCAGCAGCACACAGGGGGCCACCGGGGAGCTGTTTTTT
CASSTQGATGELFF
>TRBV2|TRBJ2-1|TRBD2|.
TGTGCCAGCGTGCGGCGGGGGGTTGACAATGAGCAGTTCTTC
CASVRRGVDNEQFF
>TRBV7-9|TRBJ1-2|.|.
TGTGCCAGCAGCTTAGCGGGTTGGAGTGGCTACACCTTC
CASSLAGWSGYTF
>TRBV5-5|TRBJ1-4|TRBD1|.
TGTGCCAGCAGCTTCGGCGTGTCAGGGGGCCACGAAAAACTGTTTTTT
CASSFGVSGGHEKLFF
>TRBV30|TRBJ2-2|.|.
TGTGCCTGGAGACCCCCTGGCCGGGAGCTGTTTTTT
CAWRPPGRELFF
>TRBV5-1|TRBJ1-1|.|.
TGCGCCAGCAGCTTAGAGGGCAGGGGAGCTTTCTTT
CASSLEGRGAFF
>TRBV5-1|TRBJ2-7|.|.
TGCGCCAGCAGCTTAAGAAAGAGCTCCTACGAGCAGTACTTC
CASSLRKSSYEQYF
>TRBV7-9|TRBJ2-2|.|.
TGTGCCAGCAGCCTAATGGGTGGAGACACCGGGGAGCTGTTTTTT
CASSLMGGDTGELFF
>TRBV7-2|TRBJ1-2|TRBD1|.
TGTGCCAGCAAAGGAGGGACAGCGAGATTCTATGGCTACACCTTC
CASKGGTARFYGYTF
>TRBV6-2/TRBV6-3|TRBJ2-5|TRBD2|.
TGTGCCAGCAGTTACTCCGCTGGACTAGTTCAAGAGACCCAGTACTTC
CASSYSAGLVQETQYF
>TRBV30|TRBJ2-7|TRBD2|.
TGTGCCTGGAGGGACCTAGCGGGGGGCTACGAGCAGTACTTC
CAWRDLAGGYEQYF
>TRBV5-1|TRBJ2-7|TRBD1|.
TGCGCCAGCAGCGGAACAGGGGGCTCCTACGAGCAGTACTTC
CASSGTGGSYEQYF
>TRBV18|TRBJ2-1|TRBD2|.
TGTGCCAGCTCACCACCGGGACTAGCGCCAATGTTGGGCAATGAGCAGTTCTTC
CASSPPGLAPMLGNEQFF
>TRBV7-3|TRBJ2-4|.|once
TGTGCCAGCAGCTTATGGCAGGGGCCGGGAAACATTCAGTACTTC
CASSLWQGPGNIQYF
>TRBV11-2|TRBJ2-1|TRBD1|.
TGTGCCAGCAGCTTAAGGGTTGGGACAGCCAACAATGAGCAGTTCTTC
CASSLRVGTANNEQFF
>TRBV14|TRBJ2-1|.|.
TGTGCCAGCAGCCCCGGGTTCGGGAGAAAGCAGTTCTTC
CASSPGFGRKQFF
>TRBV4-2|TRBJ2-1|TRBD2|once
TGTGCCAGCAGCCAAGAACGGGGGGTTAATGAGCAGTTCTTC
CASSQERGVNEQFF
>TRBV7-2|TRBJ1-3|TRBD1|.
TGTGCCAGCAGCTTACGAGTCGGGACAGGAGGAAACACCATATATTTT
CASSLRVGTGGNTIYF
>TRBV11-3|TRBJ1-2|.|.
TGTGCCAGCAGCTTAGAGCGCTATGGCTACACCTTC
CASSLERYGYTF
>TRBV6-2/TRBV6-3|TRBJ2-1|TRBD2|.
TGTGCCAGCAGTTCCCCGGAACTAGCGGGGGGGTACAATGAGCAGTTCTTC
CASSSPELAGGYNEQFF
>TRBV18|TRBJ2-5|.|once
TGTGCCAGCTCCCCTAGGTCGGGGGTGAGGGAGACCCAGTACTTC
CASSPRSGVRETQYF